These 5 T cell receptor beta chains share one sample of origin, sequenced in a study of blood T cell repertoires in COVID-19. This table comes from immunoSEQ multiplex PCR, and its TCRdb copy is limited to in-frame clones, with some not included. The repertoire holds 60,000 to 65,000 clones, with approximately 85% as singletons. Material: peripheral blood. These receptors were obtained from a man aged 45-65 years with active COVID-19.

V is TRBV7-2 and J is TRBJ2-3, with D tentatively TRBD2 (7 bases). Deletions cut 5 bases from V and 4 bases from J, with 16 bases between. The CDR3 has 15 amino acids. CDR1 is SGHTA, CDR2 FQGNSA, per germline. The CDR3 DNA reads TGTGCCAGCAGCAAAGGGCAGGGGAGGGCAGATACGCAGTATTTT. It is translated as CASSKGQGRADTQYF.

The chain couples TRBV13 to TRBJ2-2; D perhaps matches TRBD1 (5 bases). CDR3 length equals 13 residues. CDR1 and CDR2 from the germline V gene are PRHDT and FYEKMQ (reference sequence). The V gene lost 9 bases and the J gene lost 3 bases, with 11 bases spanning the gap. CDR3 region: CARIYRYTGELFF. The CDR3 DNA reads TGTGCCAGGATTTACAGGTACACCGGGGAGCTGTTTTTT. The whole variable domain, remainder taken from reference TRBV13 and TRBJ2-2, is AAGVIQSPRHLIKEKRETATLKCYPIPRHDTVYWYQQGPGQDPQFLISFYEKMQSDKGSIPDRFSAQQFSDYHSELNMSSLELGDSALYFCARIYRYTGELFFGEGSRLTVL.

In DNA, the CDR3 is TGCGCCAGCAGCCAAGATGTGGGCTATGCCGGGGAGCTGTTTTTT. This sequence encodes CASSQDVGYAGELFF. The chain combines TRBV4-1 with TRBJ2-2, with no clear D. Looked up from germline, CDR1 is MGHRA and CDR2 is YSYEKL. V was trimmed by 0 bases and J by 6 bases, leaving 11 bases between them. This CDR3 has 15 residues.

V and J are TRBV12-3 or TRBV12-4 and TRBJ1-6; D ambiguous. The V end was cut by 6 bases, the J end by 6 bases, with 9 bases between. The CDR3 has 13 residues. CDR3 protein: CASSVSSNSPLHF. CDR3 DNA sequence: TGTGCCAGCAGCGTCAGTTCTAATTCACCCCTCCACTTT.

Here the CDR3 reads CATGQLQETQYF. The CDR3 DNA is TGTGCCACCGGACAGCTCCAAGAGACCCAGTACTTC. The chain couples TRBV10-3 to TRBJ2-5; a weak D match, TRBD1 (6 bases). This CDR3 region has 12 residues. Germline V gene lookup returns CDR1 ENHRY and CDR2 SYGVKD. V lost 10 bases and J 1 base, leaving 10 bases between the germline ends.